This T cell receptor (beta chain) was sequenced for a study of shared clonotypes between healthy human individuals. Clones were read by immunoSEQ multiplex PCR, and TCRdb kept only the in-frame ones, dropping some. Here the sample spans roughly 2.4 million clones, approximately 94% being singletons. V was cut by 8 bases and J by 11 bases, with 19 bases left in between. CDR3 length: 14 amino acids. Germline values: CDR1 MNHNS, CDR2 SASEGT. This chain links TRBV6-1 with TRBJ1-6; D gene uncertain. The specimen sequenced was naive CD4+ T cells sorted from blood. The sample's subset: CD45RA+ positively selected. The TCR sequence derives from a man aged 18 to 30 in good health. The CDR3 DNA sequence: TGTGCCAGCCACTCCCCCCCAAGGAGTACACCCCTCCACTTT. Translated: CASHSPPRSTPLHF.